This T cell receptor (beta chain) derives from a study of technical replicates of blood from four donors. Here immunoSEQ multiplex PCR was the method, and the copy in TCRdb shows in-frame clones only, minus some. Of about 74,000 clones listed, over 75% are singletons. This clone was recorded once. The germline gives CDR1 SGHTA, CDR2 FQGTGA. CDR3 size: 13 residues. V dropped 3 bases and J dropped 4; count of bases not matched to a gene: 2. This clonotype was obtained from a human donor in good health. Some clones in this sample may be carry-over from other donors' samples. Input material: PBMCs. V usage is TRBV7-3 and J usage is TRBJ1-2; 7 bases line up with TRBD1. The CDR3 region is CASSLTGLYGYTF. The CDR3, as DNA: TGTGCCAGCAGCTTGACAGGGCTCTATGGCTACACCTTC.